Following are 20 T cell receptor beta chains from one sample sequenced in a study of CD8 T cells in ankylosing spondylitis. TCRdb re-derived calls from the 5' RACE reads in MiXCR, one entry per CDR3 protein. The table has 200,000 to 300,000 distinct CDR3 sequences, roughly 32% seen once; the top ten hold around 4.5%. What was sequenced was blood, either unsorted or a sorted T cell fraction (not recorded which). The receptors were gathered from a male donor with ankylosing spondylitis or in good health (not recorded which).

This rearrangement joins TRBV5-1 to TRBJ1-1; a possible D gene is TRBD1 (5 bases). There are 14 residues in the CDR3. Germline CDR1 and CDR2: SGHRS and YFSETQ. The V and J ends lost 6 bases and 1 base respectively, with 13 bases between them. The CDR3 region has the DNA TGCGCCAGCACCGACCAGGGTGCGAACACTGAAGCTTTCTTT. Its protein product is CASTDQGANTEAFF.

This chain uses TRBV20-1 with TRBJ2-3; D not resolved. V dropped 0 bases and J dropped 4 bases, with 8 bases sitting between them. Germline CDR1 is DFQATT and CDR2 is SNEGSKA (reference sequence). This CDR3 has 13 amino acids. The CDR3 sequence is CSAREGVADTQYF. CDR3 DNA sequence: TGCAGTGCTAGAGAGGGCGTCGCAGATACGCAGTATTTT.

This clonotype has just a few counts. The rearrangement links TRBV10-3 to TRBJ1-4, with D tentatively TRBD1 (5 bases). The V end lost 3 bases, the J end lost 4 bases, and 9 bases lay between the germline ends. CDR3 length: 14 amino acids. CDR1 ENHRY and CDR2 SYGVKD come from the germline V gene. The CDR3 region is CAISERQNNEKLFF. CDR3 nucleotides: TGTGCCATCAGTGAAAGACAGAATAATGAAAAACTGTTTTTT.

The table lists this clonotype with a few counts. V is TRBV6-5 and J is TRBJ2-3; 9 bases fit TRBD2. This CDR3 is 17 amino acids long. Trimming at V came to 0 bases and at J to 1 base, leaving 5 bases not matched to a gene. Germline assignment: CDR1 MNHEY and CDR2 SVGAGI. The CDR3 sequence: CASSYSRGGAGTDTQYF. CDR3 nucleotides: TGTGCCAGCAGTTACTCACGCGGGGGGGCCGGCACAGATACGCAGTATTTT.

This clonotype was counted a few times. The chain joins TRBV29-1 to TRBJ2-5, with TRBD2 matching 7 bases. From germline, CDR1 is SQVTM and CDR2 ANQGSEA. This CDR3 has 13 residues. V lost 3 bases to trimming and J lost 5 bases; unmatched junction nucleotides: 6. CDR3 residues: CSVELGLVETQYF. DNA for the CDR3: TGCAGCGTTGAGCTCGGACTAGTGGAGACCCAGTACTTC.

Here the CDR3 DNA reads TGCGCCAGCAGCTTGACGGGCCTCATGTCTGGCTACACCTTC. Translation: CASSLTGLMSGYTF. The rearrangement links TRBV5-1 to TRBJ1-2; D ambiguous. This CDR3 has 14 residues. Deletions cut 1 base from V and 7 bases from J, with 14 bases between. Per the germline V gene, CDR1 is SGHRS and CDR2 is YFSETQ.

The genes are TRBV5-1 and TRBJ1-2; TRBD1 matches 9 bases. This CDR3 contains 15 residues. The germline gives CDR1 SGHRS, CDR2 YFSETQ. J lost 8 bases, V lost 0 bases, and 8 bases had no gene match. CDR3 sequence reads: CASSLAGTGFGGYTF. The CDR3 nucleotides read TGCGCCAGCAGCTTGGCCGGGACAGGGTTCGGCGGCTACACCTTC.

This clonotype was counted only a few times. This chain links TRBV5-1 with TRBJ1-2; 8 nucleotides agree with TRBD1. This CDR3 comprises 15 residues. The germline gives CDR1 SGHRS, CDR2 YFSETQ. Trimming cost V 0 bases and J 6 bases; bases outside gene matches: 7. The CDR3 sequence: CASSLAGQGGNGYTF. Written as DNA, the CDR3 is TGCGCCAGCAGCTTGGCCGGACAGGGTGGCAATGGCTACACCTTC. Variable domain in full (rest from reference TRBV5-1 and TRBJ1-2): KAGVTQTPRYLIKTRGQQVTLSCSPISGHRSVSWYQQTPGQGLQFLFEYFSETQRNKGNFPGRFSGRQFSNSRSEMNVSTLELGDSALYLCASSLAGQGGNGYTFGSGTRLTVV.

This clonotype was observed a handful of times. In nucleotides, the CDR3 is TGTGCCAGCATCCAGTTTCGGGACAGGGATAACTATGGCTACACCTTC. Translation gives CASIQFRDRDNYGYTF. The rearrangement joins TRBV6-1 to TRBJ1-2, with 9 bases lining up with TRBD1. Looked up from germline, CDR1 is MNHNS and CDR2 is SASEGT. The CDR3 spans 16 residues. V lost 7 bases to trimming and J lost 1 base; unmatched junction nucleotides: 10.

The rearrangement uses TRBV7-2 and TRBJ2-1; 7 nucleotides align to TRBD2. There are 15 residues in the CDR3. The V gene end was trimmed by 4 bases and the J gene end by 1 base; junction bases not matched to a gene: 4. Per the germline V gene, CDR1 is SGHTA and CDR2 is FQGNSA. CDR3 bases: TGTGCCAGCAGCTGGACTAGGGCTTCCTACAATGAGCAGTTCTTC. It translates to CASSWTRASYNEQFF.

The sample holds a few counts of this clonotype. The V and J genes are TRBV24-1 and TRBJ2-3; D perhaps matches TRBD2 (5 bases). Trimming took off 4 bases at V and 0 bases at J, with 10 bases between the two ends. Germline V gene lookup returns CDR1 KGHDR and CDR2 SFDVKD. The length of the CDR3 is 15 residues. DNA for the CDR3: TGTGCCACCAGTGACGAGGGATGGAGCACAGATACGCAGTATTTT. Translated, it gives CATSDEGWSTDTQYF.

The chain links TRBV29-1 to TRBJ1-1; D is unclear. V was clipped by 4 bases and J by 5 bases, with 17 bases between them. The CDR3 runs 14 residues. Germline CDR1 reads SQVTM; CDR2 reads ANQGSEA. In nucleotides, the CDR3 is TGCAGCGTTGTAGACCTTGACGTGGGGACTGAAGCTTTCTTT. Translation gives CSVVDLDVGTEAFF.

V gene TRBV7-9 combines with J gene TRBJ1-2, with no clear D. The CDR3 sequence is 12 residues long. Germline V gene sequence: CDR1 SEHNR, CDR2 FQNEAQ (reference sequence). With 6 bases removed from V and 6 bases from J, the gap between germline ends came to 11 bases. The DNA of the CDR3 is TGTGCCAGCAGTTTAACCAGTAATGGCTACACCTTC. It yields the protein CASSLTSNGYTF.

CDR3 sequence: CASSHGQGEAFF. The CDR3 nucleotides are TGTGCCAGCAGCCACGGACAGGGCGAAGCTTTCTTT. The chain combines TRBV12-3 or TRBV12-4 with TRBJ1-1; 8 bases align to TRBD1. V shed 6 bases and J 8 bases; nucleotides not matched to a gene: 5. This CDR3 has 12 amino acids.

The chain employs TRBV7-9 and TRBJ2-2; D is uncertain. Germline loops: CDR1 SEHNR, CDR2 FQNEAQ (reference sequence). This CDR3 is 16 amino acids long. Trimming removed 5 bases from V and 0 bases from J, with 13 bases in between. CDR3 in amino acids: CASSPTSLANTGELFF. For the CDR3, the DNA is TGTGCCAGCAGCCCAACATCCCTTGCGAACACCGGGGAGCTGTTTTTT.

The chain joins TRBV20-1 to TRBJ2-1; the D gene is possibly TRBD2 (7 bases). The CDR3 contains 14 residues. Per the germline V gene, CDR1 is DFQATT and CDR2 is SNEGSKA (reference sequence). V dropped 6 bases and J dropped 8 bases, with 20 bases sitting between them. CDR3: CSAPWGGPGDEQFF. The CDR3 DNA reads as TGCAGTGCACCCTGGGGGGGGCCGGGGGATGAGCAGTTCTTC.

This chain uses TRBV27 with TRBJ2-7; D remains ambiguous. The V end lost 3 bases, the J end lost 6 bases, and 12 bases lay between the germline ends. From germline, CDR1 is MNHEY and CDR2 SMNVEV (reference sequence). CDR3 length equals 13 residues. The CDR3 here is CASSFTRSGEQYF. CDR3 DNA: TGTGCCAGCAGTTTTACTCGATCAGGCGAGCAGTACTTC.

Only one count was recorded for this clonotype. The chain combines TRBV7-9 with TRBJ2-1; 8 bases match TRBD2. The CDR3 is 16 amino acids. From germline, CDR1 is SEHNR and CDR2 FQNEAQ (reference sequence). V shed 2 bases and J 8 bases; nucleotides not matched to a gene: 11. CDR3 DNA sequence: TGTGCCAGCAGCTTATTTCCGGGGGGGCCTGCCGATGAGCAGTTCTTC. Its protein product is CASSLFPGGPADEQFF.

This clonotype came up once. This chain links TRBV28 with TRBJ2-3; TRBD2 agrees at 11 bases. Germline V gene sequence: CDR1 MDHEN, CDR2 SYDVKM. CDR3 length: 18 amino acids. V was pared by 6 bases and J by 3 bases, with 14 bases of the junction left unmatched. This CDR3 is CASSTSWGWTSGTDTQYF. CDR3 sequence (DNA): TGTGCCAGCAGCACCTCCTGGGGATGGACTAGCGGGACAGATACGCAGTATTTT.

This clonotype was detected many times. J is TRBJ2-5 and V is TRBV20-1; D ambiguous. This CDR3 has 11 residues. V was trimmed by 2 bases and J by 5 bases, leaving 6 bases between them. CDR1 and CDR2 from the germline V gene are DFQATT and SNEGSKA (reference sequence). The CDR3 here is CSARRLETQYF. DNA of the CDR3: TGCAGTGCTAGACGGTTGGAGACCCAGTACTTC.